The T cell receptor beta chain described here comes from a study of T cell responses to AZD1222 COVID-19 vaccine. General study findings and limits: Spike-specific TCR breadth and depth rose after two AZD1222 doses.

The CDR3 loop spans 12 amino acids. Germline assignment: CDR1 SQVTM and CDR2 ANQGSEA. Between the trimmed V and J ends, which lost 7 bases and 5 bases, there was a span of 14 bases. Generated by immunoSEQ multiplex PCR, the TCRdb table keeps only in-frame clones and is missing some. The sample has roughly 100,000 clones, approximately 88% seen once; the top ten hold 2% to 3%. Worth noting for this clone: Its antigen remains unidentified.

This sequence joins TRBV29-1 and TRBJ2-5, with a possible D match to TRBD1 (6 bases). This TCR came from an adult in good health. The sample in question was peripheral blood, obtained on day 0 of AZD1222 vaccination. The CDR3 here is CSATGFTETQYF. In DNA form, the CDR3 reads TGCAGCGCCACAGGGTTTACGGAGACCCAGTACTTC.